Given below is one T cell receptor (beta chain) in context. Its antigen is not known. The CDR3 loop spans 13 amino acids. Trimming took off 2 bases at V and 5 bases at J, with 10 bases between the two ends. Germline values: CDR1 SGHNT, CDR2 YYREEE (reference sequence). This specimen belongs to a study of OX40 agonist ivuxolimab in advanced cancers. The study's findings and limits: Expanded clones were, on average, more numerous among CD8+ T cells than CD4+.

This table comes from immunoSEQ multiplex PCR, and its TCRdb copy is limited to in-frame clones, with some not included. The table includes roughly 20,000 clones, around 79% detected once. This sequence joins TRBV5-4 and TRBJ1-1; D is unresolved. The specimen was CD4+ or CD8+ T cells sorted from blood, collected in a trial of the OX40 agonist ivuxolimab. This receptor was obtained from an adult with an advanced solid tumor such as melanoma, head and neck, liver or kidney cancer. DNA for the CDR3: TGTGCCAGCAGCTTAAGGGTTAGTACTGAAGCTTTCTTT. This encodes CASSLRVSTEAFF.